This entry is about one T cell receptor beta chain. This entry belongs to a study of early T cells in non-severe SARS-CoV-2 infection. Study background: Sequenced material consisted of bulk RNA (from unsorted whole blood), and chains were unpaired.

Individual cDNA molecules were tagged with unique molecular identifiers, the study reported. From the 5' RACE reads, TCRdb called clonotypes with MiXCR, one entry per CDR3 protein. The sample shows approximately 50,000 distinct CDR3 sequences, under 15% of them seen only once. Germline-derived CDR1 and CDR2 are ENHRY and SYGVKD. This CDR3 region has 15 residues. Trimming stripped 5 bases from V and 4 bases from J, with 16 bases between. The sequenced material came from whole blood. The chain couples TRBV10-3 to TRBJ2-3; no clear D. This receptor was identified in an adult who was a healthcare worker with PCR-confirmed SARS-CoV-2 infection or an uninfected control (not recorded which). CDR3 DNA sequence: TGTGCCATCAGTTTATACTCCGGTATGGCAGATACGCAGTATTTT. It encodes CAISLYSGMADTQYF.